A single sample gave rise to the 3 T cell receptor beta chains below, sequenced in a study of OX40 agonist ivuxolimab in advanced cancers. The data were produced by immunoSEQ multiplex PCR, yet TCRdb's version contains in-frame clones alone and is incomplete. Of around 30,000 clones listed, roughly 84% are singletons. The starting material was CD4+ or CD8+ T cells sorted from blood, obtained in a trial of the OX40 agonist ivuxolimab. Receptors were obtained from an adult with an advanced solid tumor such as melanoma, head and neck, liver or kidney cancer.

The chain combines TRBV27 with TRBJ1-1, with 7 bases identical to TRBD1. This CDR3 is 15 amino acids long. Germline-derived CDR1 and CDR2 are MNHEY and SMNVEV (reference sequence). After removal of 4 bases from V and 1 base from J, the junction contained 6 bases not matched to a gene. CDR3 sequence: CASSYRGAGNTEAFF. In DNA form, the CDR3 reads TGTGCCAGCAGTTACAGGGGCGCGGGGAACACTGAAGCTTTCTTT.

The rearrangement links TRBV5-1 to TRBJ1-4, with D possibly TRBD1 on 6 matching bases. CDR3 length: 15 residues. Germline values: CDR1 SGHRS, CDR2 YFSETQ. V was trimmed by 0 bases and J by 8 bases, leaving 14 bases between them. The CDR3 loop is CASSLGVGGEEKLFF. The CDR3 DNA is TGCGCCAGCAGCTTGGGAGTGGGGGGCGAGGAAAAACTGTTTTTT.

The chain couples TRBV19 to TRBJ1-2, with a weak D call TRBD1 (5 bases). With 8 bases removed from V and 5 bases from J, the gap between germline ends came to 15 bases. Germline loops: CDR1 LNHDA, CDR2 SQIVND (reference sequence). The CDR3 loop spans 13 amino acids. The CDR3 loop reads CASPIGQIYGYTF. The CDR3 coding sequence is TGTGCCAGTCCTATTGGACAAATATATGGCTACACCTTC.